Presented here are 32 T cell receptor beta chains from one specimen sequenced in a study of shared clonotypes between healthy human individuals. Here immunoSEQ multiplex PCR was the method, and the copy in TCRdb shows in-frame clones only, minus some. The table records about a million clones, around four fifths of them present only once. The sequencing sample was made of memory CD4+ T cells sorted from blood. Described subset: CD45RA-negative fraction. These receptor sequences come from a man in his late teens or twenties in good health.

Concerning this clone itself: At the DNA level, this CDR3 is encoded by other sequences in the same sample as well. The V call is TRBV27, the J call TRBJ2-1; D is perhaps TRBD1 (6 bases). V was pared by 5 bases and J by 6 bases, with 8 bases between. This CDR3 has 12 residues. Germline CDR1 is MNHEY and CDR2 is SMNVEV (reference sequence). The CDR3 is CASSPQGNEQFF. The DNA for the CDR3 is TGTGCCAGCAGTCCACAGGGCAATGAGCAGTTCTTC.

The chain recombines TRBV6-6 with TRBJ2-2; D perhaps matches TRBD2 (6 bases). The germline V and J ends were trimmed by 11 bases and 4 bases, with 14 bases remaining between them. The CDR3 spans 13 residues. Germline CDR1 reads MNHNY; CDR2 reads SVGAGI (reference sequence). Here the CDR3 reads CASRESLTGELFF. For the CDR3, the DNA is TGTGCCTCTCGGGAGAGTCTCACCGGGGAGCTGTTTTTT.

In regard to this clone: Different DNA sequences within this sample yield the same CDR3. The chain employs TRBV5-1 and TRBJ1-1; D is ambiguous. There are 14 residues in the CDR3. The V gene's germline CDR1 is SGHRS and CDR2 YFSETQ. V gave up 0 bases and J gave up 0 bases, with 6 bases separating them. This chain's CDR3 is CASSLGAMNTEAFF. The CDR3 DNA follows: TGCGCCAGCAGCTTGGGGGCCATGAACACTGAAGCTTTCTTT.

DNA of the CDR3: TGTGCCAGTCACACAGGGCCTAGCGCTGGGAATGAGCAGTTCTTC. Translation gives CASHTGPSAGNEQFF. The chain has TRBV6-1 and TRBJ2-1; D possibly matches TRBD1 or TRBD2 (6 bases each). The CDR3 has 15 amino acids. V lost 9 bases to trimming and J lost 7 bases, with 22 bases between them. CDR1 MNHNS and CDR2 SASEGT come from the germline V gene.

J is TRBJ2-1 and V is TRBV7-9, with D perhaps TRBD1 (6 bases). There are 16 residues in the CDR3. Between the trimmed V and J ends, which lost 4 bases and 4 bases, there was a span of 17 bases. The germline CDR1 and CDR2 sequences are SEHNR and FQNEAQ (reference sequence). The CDR3 protein is CASSSSGMGAYNEQFF. The CDR3, as DNA: TGTGCCAGCAGCTCGTCGGGGATGGGGGCTTACAATGAGCAGTTCTTC.

This clone was detected once. The V call is TRBV9, the J call TRBJ2-3, with D perhaps given as TRBD1 or TRBD2 (5 bases each). The CDR3 consists of 15 residues. V was cut by 4 bases and J by 3 bases, with 15 bases left in between. Germline V gives CDR1 SGDLS, CDR2 YYNGEE. The DNA for the CDR3 is TGTGCCAGCAGCTCTAGGGGTTGGGGGACAGATACGCAGTATTTT. Amino acids: CASSSRGWGTDTQYF.

The chain recombines TRBV5-8 with TRBJ2-7, with 9 nucleotides matching TRBD1. In germline, CDR1 is SGHTS, CDR2 YDEGEE. The length of the CDR3 is 16 residues. V lost 3 bases and J lost 5; bases outside the gene matches: 12. The CDR3 sequence is CASSSGQGSGLHEQYF. The CDR3 nucleotides read TGTGCCAGCAGCTCTGGACAGGGGAGCGGACTTCACGAGCAGTACTTC.

This rearrangement joins TRBV6-6 to TRBJ1-5; a possible D gene is TRBD1 (6 bases). V lost 10 bases, J lost 6 bases, and 16 bases lay in between. Germline-derived CDR1 and CDR2 are MNHNY and SVGAGI (reference sequence). The CDR3 runs 13 residues. CDR3 amino acids: CATQGGVGQPQHF. In DNA, the CDR3 is TGTGCCACCCAAGGGGGGGTCGGTCAGCCCCAGCATTTT.

V usage is TRBV27 and J usage is TRBJ1-2; D remains unclear. V dropped 1 base and J dropped 0 bases, with 9 bases sitting between them. CDR1 is MNHEY and CDR2 is SMNVEV in the germline V gene (reference sequence). This CDR3 region has 15 residues. CDR3 DNA sequence: TGTGCCAGCAGTTTATTGCCCGGATCTAACTATGGCTACACCTTC. Translation gives CASSLLPGSNYGYTF.

This chain uses TRBV6-5 with TRBJ1-3, with D possibly TRBD1 on 6 matching bases. Trimming took off 5 bases at V and 2 bases at J, with 13 bases between the two ends. CDR1 is MNHEY, CDR2 SVGAGI, per germline. The CDR3 length is 15 residues. The CDR3 spells CASSPQGIAGNTIYF. CDR3 DNA: TGTGCCAGCAGTCCTCAGGGGATTGCTGGAAACACCATATATTTT.

The chain is built from TRBV7-8 and TRBJ1-1; D is perhaps TRBD1 (5 bases). This CDR3 spans 16 amino acids. Trimming took 5 bases from V and 0 from J, leaving 16 bases between them. Germline values: CDR1 SGHVS, CDR2 FQNEAQ. CDR3 sequence: CASSAVNRFVNTEAFF. DNA for the CDR3: TGTGCCAGCAGCGCCGTCAACAGGTTCGTGAACACTGAAGCTTTCTTT.

The rearrangement links TRBV6-5 to TRBJ1-1, with D hard to call. Germline loops: CDR1 MNHEY, CDR2 SVGAGI. The CDR3 has 16 amino acids. V dropped 1 base and J dropped 0 bases, with 12 bases sitting between them. CDR3 sequence: CASSYFSNGVNTEAFF. For the CDR3, the DNA is TGTGCCAGCAGTTACTTTTCAAACGGGGTGAACACTGAAGCTTTCTTT.

This clone was seen once. Mismatch with germline at one junction end may stem from a read error. This chain uses TRBV29-1 with TRBJ1-1, with D unresolved. Germline CDR1 is SQVTM and CDR2 is ANQGSEA. The CDR3 loop spans 13 amino acids. This chain's CDR3 is CSVVSQVNAEAFF. DNA of the CDR3: TGCAGCGTTGTGTCTCAGGTGAACGCTGAAGCTTTCTTT.

V and J are TRBV4-3 and TRBJ1-4; TRBD1 agrees at 8 bases. The CDR3 is made up of 19 amino acids. V dropped 4 bases and J dropped 3; count of bases not matched to a gene: 16. The germline gives CDR1 LGHNA, CDR2 YSLEER. In nucleotides, the CDR3 is TGCGCCAGCAGCCTATACGGTATTCAGGGGGCGAGGGCTAATGAAAAACTGTTTTTT. Protein sequence: CASSLYGIQGARANEKLFF.

This rearrangement joins TRBV6-5 to TRBJ2-6; D gene unclear. Trimming shortened V by 4 bases and J by 0 bases, and 10 bases separated the two germline ends. Germline V gene sequence: CDR1 MNHEY, CDR2 SVGAGI. The CDR3 consists of 16 residues. The CDR3 DNA follows: TGTGCCAGCAGTTTATACCTTAGCTCTGGGGCCAACGTCCTGACTTTC. The encoded protein is CASSLYLSSGANVLTF.

This clone came up a few times. This may come from a read error, since a much larger clone is one base off. The genes are TRBV6-1 and TRBJ1-1, with no clear D. In germline, CDR1 is MNHNS, CDR2 SASEGT. CDR3 length: 11 amino acids. V lost 7 bases and J 1 base, leaving 4 bases between the germline ends. The CDR3 DNA reads as TGTGCCAGCATGGGGAACACTGAAGCTTTCTTT. Protein: CASMGNTEAFF.

The gene calls are TRBV4-1 and TRBJ2-1; D is unclear. From germline, CDR1 is MGHRA and CDR2 YSYEKL. The V end was cut by 0 bases, the J end by 2 bases, with 5 bases between. The CDR3 totals 14 residues. CDR3 sequence (DNA): TGCGCCAGCAGCCAAGATCAGGCCTACAATGAGCAGTTCTTC. Translating it yields CASSQDQAYNEQFF.

Details on this clone: The identical CDR3 is also encoded by other nucleotide sequences in the sample. The V and J genes are TRBV9 and TRBJ2-5, with D perhaps TRBD1 (6 bases). The germline V gene encodes CDR1 SGDLS and CDR2 YYNGEE. The CDR3 sequence is 14 residues long. Trimming took 0 bases from V and 1 from J, leaving 7 bases between them. The CDR3 DNA follows: TGTGCCAGCAGCGTAGGGACAGCCCAAGAGACCCAGTACTTC. Protein: CASSVGTAQETQYF.

The chain employs TRBV11-2 and TRBJ1-1, with a possible D match to TRBD1 (5 bases). Trimming pared 1 base from V and 8 bases from J, leaving 23 bases between. There are 17 residues in the CDR3. CDR1 SGHAT and CDR2 FQNNGV come from the germline V gene. Here the CDR3 DNA reads TGTGCCAGCAGCTTAGTGCAGCGAGGGACGGGTCGCTCAGAAGCTTTCTTT. Residues: CASSLVQRGTGRSEAFF.

The J gene is TRBJ2-3, the V gene TRBV5-8, with D perhaps TRBD2 (7 bases). This CDR3 has 15 amino acids. The V and J ends lost 6 bases and 2 bases respectively, with 16 bases between them. Germline V gene lookup returns CDR1 SGHTS and CDR2 YDEGEE. CDR3: CASTIPRGATDTQYF. The CDR3 region has the DNA TGTGCCAGCACCATCCCCCGGGGGGCCACAGATACGCAGTATTTT.

V usage is TRBV28 and J usage is TRBJ2-7; 7 bases match TRBD2. V was pared by 5 bases and J by 5 bases, with 12 bases of the junction left unmatched. The CDR3 totals 15 residues. Germline CDR1 reads MDHEN; CDR2 reads SYDVKM. The CDR3 spells CASSRVRGSPNEQYF. Written as DNA, the CDR3 is TGTGCCAGCAGTCGAGTGCGGGGGTCACCCAACGAGCAGTACTTC.

The chain employs TRBV2 and TRBJ1-3; unclear D gene. Trimming cost V 1 base and J 2 bases, with 12 bases left between them. The length of the CDR3 is 16 residues. Germline V gene data show CDR1 as SNHLY and CDR2 as FYNNEI. DNA for the CDR3: TGTGCCAGCAGTGAAGGGACCACTAAGACTGGAAACACCATATATTTT. This codes for CASSEGTTKTGNTIYF. The entire variable domain, with the rest obtained from reference TRBV2 and TRBJ1-3, is as follows: EPEVTQTPSHQVTQMGQEVILRCVPISNHLYFYWYRQILGQKVEFLVSFYNNEISEKSEIFDDQFSVERPDGSNFTLKIRSTKLEDSAMYFCASSEGTTKTGNTIYFGEGSWLTVV.

This clone has only one observation. The V and J genes are TRBV5-1 and TRBJ2-7; D might be TRBD2 (5 bases). V was pared by 5 bases and J by 2 bases, with 17 bases between. The CDR3 runs 15 residues. Germline CDR1 is SGHRS and CDR2 is YFSETQ. CDR3 nucleotide sequence: TGCGCCAGCAGGAGGACGGAGGCCGGTCCCTACGAGCAGTACTTC. It translates to CASRRTEAGPYEQYF.

The count of this clone is one. The chain recombines TRBV5-1 with TRBJ2-3; the D gene is possibly TRBD2 (6 bases). V lost 7 bases to trimming and J lost 2 bases, with 14 bases between them. Per germline, CDR1 SGHRS and CDR2 YFSETQ. The CDR3 runs 14 residues. DNA of the CDR3: TGCGCCAGCCGAGCGGGCCAGCCCACAGATACGCAGTATTTT. Residues: CASRAGQPTDTQYF.

The chain employs TRBV6-5 and TRBJ2-5; TRBD1 is a possible D gene (5 bases). The V end lost 4 bases, the J end lost 1 base, and 7 bases lay between the germline ends. The germline gives CDR1 MNHEY, CDR2 SVGAGI. CDR3 length equals 13 residues. The CDR3 DNA reads TGTGCCAGCAGTTTCAGGGCCCAAGAGACCCAGTACTTC. Its protein is CASSFRAQETQYF.

The chain combines TRBV7-2 with TRBJ2-1, with 11 bases matching TRBD2. Germline CDR1 and CDR2: SGHTA and FQGNSA. The J segment lost 9 bases and the V segment lost 6 bases, leaving 7 bases of the junction unmatched. The CDR3 runs 14 residues. The CDR3: CASRIAGGLPEQFF. As DNA, the CDR3 is TGTGCCAGCAGAATAGCGGGAGGGCTTCCTGAGCAGTTCTTC.

On this clone itself: The same CDR3 also results from other DNA sequences found in this sample. The J gene is TRBJ1-6, the V gene TRBV27; TRBD1 is a possible D gene (5 bases). Trimming took off 3 bases at V and 7 bases at J, with 10 bases between the two ends. Germline lookup yields CDR1 MNHEY and CDR2 SMNVEV (reference sequence). The CDR3 has 14 amino acids. Here the CDR3 reads CASSFRASNSPLHF. CDR3 sequence (DNA): TGTGCCAGCAGTTTCAGGGCCTCGAATTCACCCCTCCACTTT.

This chain joins TRBV7-9 and TRBJ2-5, with 15 nucleotides matching TRBD2. Trimming cost V 4 bases and J 5 bases; bases outside gene matches: 2. Per germline, CDR1 SEHNR and CDR2 FQNEAQ (reference sequence). The CDR3 totals 15 residues. The CDR3 bases are TGTGCCAGCAGCTCGGGGACTAGCGGGAGGGAGACCCAGTACTTC. Protein sequence: CASSSGTSGRETQYF.

This chain joins TRBV10-1 and TRBJ2-3; D call uncertain. Trimming shortened V by 0 bases and J by 3 bases, and 10 bases separated the two germline ends. The CDR3 runs 15 residues. The germline V gene encodes CDR1 WNHNN and CDR2 SYGVQD (reference sequence). The CDR3 loop is CASSESGSTTDTQYF. CDR3 nucleotide sequence: TGCGCCAGCAGTGAGTCGGGCAGTACGACAGATACGCAGTATTTT.

The chain uses TRBV18 and TRBJ2-5; 9 bases align to TRBD1. With 6 bases clipped from V and 5 bases from J, the junction kept 10 bases outside the gene matches. This CDR3 is built from 15 residues. CDR1 and CDR2 from the germline V gene are KGHSH and LQKENI. The CDR3 is CASSDWGQGVETQYF. CDR3 DNA sequence: TGTGCCAGCTCCGACTGGGGACAGGGAGTGGAGACCCAGTACTTC.

The rearrangement uses TRBV5-1 and TRBJ2-2; 8 bases map to TRBD2. The CDR3 runs to 16 residues. Trimming removed 4 bases from V and 1 base from J; junction bases left unmatched: 6. The germline CDR1 and CDR2 sequences are SGHRS and YFSETQ. The CDR3 sequence is CASSATSGGNTGELFF. The CDR3, as DNA: TGCGCCAGCAGCGCTACTAGCGGCGGGAACACCGGGGAGCTGTTTTTT.

The rearrangement uses TRBV10-1 and TRBJ2-3; TRBD1 is a possible D gene (5 bases). The V gene lost 11 bases and the J gene lost 1 base, with 10 bases spanning the gap. The CDR3 is made up of 12 amino acids. CDR1 and CDR2 from the germline V gene are WNHNN and SYGVQD (reference sequence). The DNA for the CDR3 is TGCGCCCCAGGGCTGCGCACAGATACGCAGTATTTT. Translating it yields CAPGLRTDTQYF.